This T cell receptor beta chain is from a study of spatial heterogeneity in lung cancer. Study observations and caveats: Whereas they appeared in blood less at follow-up, ubiquitous expanded tumor TCRs appeared there more at resection.

TCRdb ran MiXCR on the 5' RACE reads and lists one entry per CDR3 protein. The sample shows 50,000 to 65,000 distinct CDR3 sequences, about 8% of them seen only once. Germline CDR1 is MNHNS and CDR2 is SASEGT. V lost 3 bases to trimming and J lost 5 bases, with 8 bases between them. The CDR3 length is 13 residues. In its sample, this clonotype was seen a few times. Antigen: not known. As for time point: sample taken at primary tumor resection. Unsorted whole RNA from tumor, nontumor lung or frozen PBMC underwent sequencing. The donor population consisted of some 72 patients with untreated, early-stage non-small cell lung cancer.

The gene calls are TRBV6-1 and TRBJ1-5, with TRBD1 as a possible D gene (6 bases). Sequenced here: PBMCs, sampled at surgery. This TCR was recovered from a female donor with early-stage non-small cell lung cancer. The CDR3 DNA follows: TGTGCCAGCAGTGAGGGGACACATCAGCCCCAGCATTTT. Its protein is CASSEGTHQPQHF.